This is a list of T cell receptor beta chains from one sample in a study of shared T cell receptors in the human thymus. Profiled with immunoSEQ multiplex PCR; TCRdb holds only in-frame clones, not every one. The sample has some 700,000 clones, approximately 85% seen once; the top ten hold roughly 0.01%. These sequences were also reported in another study, on human thymus T cells.

The sequenced material came from thymocytes. The receptors here all came from a girl less than two years old with a congenital heart defect. The CDR3 runs from the conserved cysteine through the conserved F or W. D genes are given only for firm matches. Size is stated for part of the rows, as once, few or many counts, or as a class when the clone is expanded.

V	J	D	size	DNA	CDR3
TRBV5-1	TRBJ2-5	NA	NA	TGCGCCAGCAGCTTGGCCGGAGGGGCAGAGACCCAGTACTTC	CASSLAGGAETQYF
TRBV5-4	TRBJ1-2	NA	NA	TGTGCCAGCAGCTTCATGGGGGAGGGGAAGGATGGCTACACCTTC	CASSFMGEGKDGYTF
TRBV5-1	TRBJ1-4	TRBD1	NA	TGCGCCAGCAGCTTGACAGGGGATAATGAAAAACTGTTTTTT	CASSLTGDNEKLFF
TRBV7-9	TRBJ1-1	TRBD1	NA	TGTGCCAGCAGCCCGAGACAGGGGTCGATGAACACTGAAGCTTTCTTT	CASSPRQGSMNTEAFF
TRBV21-1	TRBJ2-1	NA	once	TGTGCCAGCAGACCTGGACAGGGGGCTTACAATGAGCAGTTCTTC	CASRPGQGAYNEQFF
TRBV2	TRBJ1-1	NA	NA	TGTGCCAGCAAGGGAGGACCTACGCCCTGGGGTACGTTT	CASKGGPTPWGTF
TRBV14	TRBJ2-7	NA	NA	TGTGCCAGCAGCCAAGGAAAGGGGATAAACTACGAGCAGTACTTC	CASSQGKGINYEQYF
TRBV15	TRBJ2-7	NA	NA	TGTGCCACCAGCAGAGGGTATAGGGTAGGGTTAAGGATCGGGGACTACGAGCAGTACTTC	CATSRGYRVGLRIGDYEQYF
TRBV5-1	TRBJ2-3	NA	NA	TGCGCCAGCAGCTTGATCGAGGGCGCCGGCACAGATACGCAGTATTTT	CASSLIEGAGTDTQYF
TRBV19	TRBJ2-4	NA	NA	TGTGCCAGTAGTATTAGTATTTCCAAAAACATTCAGTACTTC	CASSISISKNIQYF
TRBV7-4	TRBJ2-1	NA	once	TGTGCCAGCAGCCCCCGGACAGTCCACCGCGTGGAGCAGTTCTTC	CASSPRTVHRVEQFF
TRBV4-1	TRBJ1-1	TRBD1	NA	TGCGCCAGCAGCCTCCGACAGGGTGAGAGGTTCACTGAAGCTTTCTTT	CASSLRQGERFTEAFF
TRBV9	TRBJ2-3	TRBD2	NA	TGTGCCAGCAGCGGAAGCGGGGGGGCCTTAGATACGCAGTATTTT	CASSGSGGALDTQYF
TRBV2	TRBJ1-5	NA	few	TGTGCCAGCAGTGAAGGCAGGGGCGCCAATCAGCCCCAGCATTTT	CASSEGRGANQPQHF
TRBV7-9	TRBJ2-1	TRBD2	NA	TGTGCCAGCAGCTTACGGGGTTCCGTAGTAGCGGGGGGGCCAGAGGAGCAGTTCTTC	CASSLRGSVVAGGPEEQFF
TRBV10-3	TRBJ2-3	NA	few	TGTGCCATCAGTGGGTCTTCAGGGTCCACCCCAGATACGCAGTATTTT	CAISGSSGSTPDTQYF
TRBV5-1	TRBJ2-3	TRBD2	NA	TGCGCCAGCAGCGCCGAGCGGGGCGCAGATTCTAGCACAGATACGCAGTATTTT	CASSAERGADSSTDTQYF
TRBV6-4	TRBJ1-2	TRBD1	NA	TGTGCCAGCACCGGGACAGGGTTAGGCTATGGCTACACCTTC	CASTGTGLGYGYTF
TRBV15	TRBJ2-1	TRBD1	NA	TGTGCCACCAGCAGACTATACCTACCGGGACAGGTGTACAATGAGCAGTTCTTC	CATSRLYLPGQVYNEQFF
TRBV5-1	TRBJ1-1	TRBD1	NA	TGCGCCAGCAGCCTAGGACAGGGCGGAACTGAAGCTTTCTTT	CASSLGQGGTEAFF
TRBV9	TRBJ2-1	NA	once	TGTGCCAGCAGCCACGGGGGTAACAAGTGGAATGAGCAGTTCTTC	CASSHGGNKWNEQFF
TRBV6-5	TRBJ2-5	NA	NA	TGTGCCAGCAGTTACCATTGGGGAGGAGAGACCCAGTACTTC	CASSYHWGGETQYF
TRBV9	TRBJ1-6	TRBD1	NA	TGTGCCAGCAGGCCTCGGACAGGAATTAATTCACCCCTCCACTTT	CASRPRTGINSPLHF
TRBV7-8	TRBJ1-4	NA	NA	TGTGCCAGCAGCCCGAGGGTTCATGGCAGTGAAAAACTGTTTTTT	CASSPRVHGSEKLFF
TRBV9	TRBJ2-5	NA	NA	TGTGCCAGCAGCTCTCGAGTCCAGGGACAAGAGACCCAGTACTTC	CASSSRVQGQETQYF
TRBV7-8	TRBJ2-3	TRBD2	NA	TGTGCCAGCAGCGCTAGCGGGGACTCCTTATTCACAGATACGCAGTATTTT	CASSASGDSLFTDTQYF
TRBV25-1	TRBJ1-2	TRBD1	NA	TGTGCCAGCAGAGCACAGGGGCGGGGCTACACCTTC	CASRAQGRGYTF
TRBV28	TRBJ1-2	NA	NA	TGTGCCAGCAGTTCCCCGGGCGACAGCAACTATGGCTACACCTTC	CASSSPGDSNYGYTF
TRBV5-4	TRBJ1-1	NA	NA	TGTGCCAGCAGCTTAGCGGGATGGAACACTGAAGCTTTCTTT	CASSLAGWNTEAFF
TRBV6-1	TRBJ1-1	NA	NA	TGTGCCAGCAGTGAGACCTGGACAGTCGGATACACTGAAGCTTTCTTT	CASSETWTVGYTEAFF
TRBV4-1	TRBJ2-2	TRBD2	once	TGCGCCAGCAGCCAAAGCCCTCTCTCCCGGGGAGGGGCGGCGGCCGGGGAGCTGTTTTTT	CASSQSPLSRGGAAAGELFF
TRBV9	TRBJ2-3	NA	few	TGTGCCAGCAGCGTAGGGGGGGTGAATAACGATACGCAGTATTTT	CASSVGGVNNDTQYF
TRBV25-1	TRBJ1-2	TRBD1	NA	TGTGCCAGCAGATCACAGGGGAACTATGGCTACACCTTC	CASRSQGNYGYTF
TRBV28	TRBJ1-2	NA	NA	TGTGCCAGCAGTTTGGAGTACGGCTATGGCTACACCTTC	CASSLEYGYGYTF
TRBV29-1	TRBJ1-1	NA	NA	TGCGGCGGGGCGGGGGCGAACACTGAAGCTTTCTTT	CGGAGANTEAFF
TRBV19	TRBJ1-4	TRBD1	NA	TGTGCCAGTTCGACAGGGGTTGCCGGTAATGAAAAACTGTTTTTT	CASSTGVAGNEKLFF
TRBV11-2	TRBJ2-5	NA	NA	TGTGCCAGCAGCCGCAGACAGGAGACAACTCAAGAGACCCAGTACTTC	CASSRRQETTQETQYF
TRBV21-1	TRBJ1-5	NA	NA	TGTGCCAGCAGCCCCCGGACAGGGAGATGTTTTGGGCATTTT	CASSPRTGRCFGHF
TRBV6-5	TRBJ2-5	NA	once	TGTGCCAGCCGTCCCCGCGGGTCCGGTTGGGAGACCCAGTACTTC	CASRPRGSGWETQYF
TRBV4-2	TRBJ1-2	NA	once	TGTGCCAGCAGCCCGCCGGGACTGCACTACTATGGCTACACCTTC	CASSPPGLHYYGYTF
TRBV15	TRBJ2-7	NA	NA	TGTGCCACCAGCAGGGTACAGGTATTACGCGATTTGCCTTCATACGAGCAGTACTTC	CATSRVQVLRDLPSYEQYF
TRBV5-6	TRBJ1-1	NA	NA	TGTGCCAGCAGCCTAACACAGGAGCAGAACACTGAAGCTTTCTTT	CASSLTQEQNTEAFF
TRBV13	TRBJ1-1	NA	NA	TGTGCCAGCAGCTTGGACACAACCCCCGTGAAGGACACTGAAGCTTTCTTT	CASSLDTTPVKDTEAFF
TRBV21-1	TRBJ1-1	NA	NA	TGTGCCAGCAGCAAGGACAGGGGGCCTAGGTTTAAAGGGAACACTGAAGCTTTCTTT	CASSKDRGPRFKGNTEAFF
TRBV4-1	TRBJ1-2	NA	NA	TGCGCCAGCAGCCAAATGGGCAGTAACTATGGCTACACCTTC	CASSQMGSNYGYTF
TRBV19	TRBJ1-5	TRBD1	NA	TGTGCCACCCGGGGACAGGGGCTTTATCAGCCCCAGCATTTT	CATRGQGLYQPQHF
TRBV2	TRBJ2-7	TRBD2	once	TGTGCCAGCAGTGATCATGTTTGGGGGGGAAGGGATTCCGAGCAGTACTTC	CASSDHVWGGRDSEQYF
TRBV7-8	TRBJ1-1	NA	NA	TGTGCCAGCAGCCGGTGGGGGGAGAACACTGAAGCTTTCTTT	CASSRWGENTEAFF
TRBV9	TRBJ2-1	NA	NA	TGTGCCAGCAGCGTAGCCAATAGACAGGTGGATGAGCAGTTCTTC	CASSVANRQVDEQFF
TRBV4-1	TRBJ1-5	NA	NA	TGCGCCAGCAGCCAAGATCGGGGGGGGTCTCAGCCCCAGCATTTT	CASSQDRGGSQPQHF
TRBV18	TRBJ1-2	NA	few	TGTGCCAGCTCACCTAGGAAACAGCGGGCTAACTATGGCTACACCTTC	CASSPRKQRANYGYTF